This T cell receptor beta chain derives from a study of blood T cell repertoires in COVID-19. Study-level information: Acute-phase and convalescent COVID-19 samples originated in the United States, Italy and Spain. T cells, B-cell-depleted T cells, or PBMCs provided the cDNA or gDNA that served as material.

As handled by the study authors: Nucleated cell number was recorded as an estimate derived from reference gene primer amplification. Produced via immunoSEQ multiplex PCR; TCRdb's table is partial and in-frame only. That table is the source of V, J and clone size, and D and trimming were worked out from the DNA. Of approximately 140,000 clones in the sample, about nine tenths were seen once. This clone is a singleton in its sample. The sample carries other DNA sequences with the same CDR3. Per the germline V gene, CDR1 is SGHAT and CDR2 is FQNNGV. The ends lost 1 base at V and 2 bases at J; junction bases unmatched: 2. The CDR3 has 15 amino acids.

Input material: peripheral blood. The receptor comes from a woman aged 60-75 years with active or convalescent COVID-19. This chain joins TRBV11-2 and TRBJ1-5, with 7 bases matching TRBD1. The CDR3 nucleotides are TGTGCCAGCAGCTTAGGACAGGGAGGCAATCAGCCCCAGCATTTT. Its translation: CASSLGQGGNQPQHF.